This T cell receptor beta chain was identified in a study of T cells in localized non-small cell lung cancer. General observations from the study: Highest T cell clonality was seen in uninvolved adjacent lung, surpassing that measured in tumor. Appearances in adjacent lung were noted for a median about 60 of the top 100 tumor clones. There was an association of higher blood T cell density with longer overall survival.

A note on this clone: Its antigen is still unknown.

Measured with immunoSEQ multiplex PCR; TCRdb has only the in-frame clones, and not every one. The repertoire holds several thousand clones, with roughly 90% as singletons. This specimen consisted of peripheral blood, obtained before any cancer treatment. The sequence came from a female donor of 60 years or more with stage II squamous cell lung carcinoma.

CDR3 sequence (DNA): TGCGCCAGCAGCCAACTGACTAGCCGACCCTACAATGAGCAGTTCTTC. Its protein is CASSQLTSRPYNEQFF. V usage is TRBV4-1 and J usage is TRBJ2-1; 7 bases align to TRBD2. The CDR3 has 16 amino acids. The V gene's germline CDR1 is MGHRA and CDR2 YSYEKL. Germline trimming cut 2 bases from V and 2 bases from J; bases unmatched to any gene: 6.